The 4 T cell receptor beta chains below come from one sample, sequenced in a study. From the 5' RACE reads, TCRdb called clonotypes with MiXCR, one entry per CDR3 protein. The profile shows 53,000 or so distinct CDR3 sequences, around 26% of them singletons. Sequencing was carried out using tumor-infiltrating naive CD4+ T cells sorted from the breast tumor. This sample's subset: naive CD4+ T cells, CD4+CD45RA+CD25-. The receptors here all came from a female donor with breast cancer.

This clonotype occurred a few times. CDR3 in amino acids: CASSQVQGRTDTQYF. CDR3 DNA: TGCGCCAGCAGCCAAGTCCAAGGACGCACAGATACGCAGTATTTT. This sequence joins TRBV5-1 and TRBJ2-3; no reliable D call. V was trimmed by 4 bases and J by 1 base, leaving 13 bases between them. This CDR3 has 15 amino acids. Germline V gene sequence: CDR1 SGHRS, CDR2 YFSETQ.

This chain uses TRBV11-1 with TRBJ2-4; 14 positions match TRBD2. Germline CDR1 and CDR2: SGHAT and FQDESV (reference sequence). There are 17 residues in the CDR3. Losses at the gene ends were 4 bases for V and 1 base for J; bases not matched to a gene: 3. CDR3 region: CASSSGTSGSAKNIQYF. The DNA for the CDR3 is TGTGCCAGCAGCTCCGGGACTAGCGGGAGTGCCAAAAACATTCAGTACTTC.

This rearrangement joins TRBV28 to TRBJ2-7, with D possibly matching TRBD1 (6 bases). The length of the CDR3 is 15 residues. V gave up 6 bases and J gave up 0 bases, with 15 bases separating them. Germline V gives CDR1 MDHEN, CDR2 SYDVKM. The CDR3 loop reads CASSRHGQFSYEQYF. CDR3 nucleotides: TGTGCCAGCAGCCGTCATGGACAGTTCTCCTACGAGCAGTACTTC.

Only a few counts were recorded for this clonotype. The gene calls are TRBV5-1 and TRBJ1-1; 8 bases match TRBD1. The germline V gene encodes CDR1 SGHRS and CDR2 YFSETQ. The CDR3 has 15 amino acids. Trimming took 0 bases from V and 5 from J; bases not matched to a gene: 6. Written as DNA, the CDR3 is TGCGCCAGCAGCTTGGCAGGGGGCGCCGGAACTGAAGCTTTCTTT. Protein sequence: CASSLAGGAGTEAFF.